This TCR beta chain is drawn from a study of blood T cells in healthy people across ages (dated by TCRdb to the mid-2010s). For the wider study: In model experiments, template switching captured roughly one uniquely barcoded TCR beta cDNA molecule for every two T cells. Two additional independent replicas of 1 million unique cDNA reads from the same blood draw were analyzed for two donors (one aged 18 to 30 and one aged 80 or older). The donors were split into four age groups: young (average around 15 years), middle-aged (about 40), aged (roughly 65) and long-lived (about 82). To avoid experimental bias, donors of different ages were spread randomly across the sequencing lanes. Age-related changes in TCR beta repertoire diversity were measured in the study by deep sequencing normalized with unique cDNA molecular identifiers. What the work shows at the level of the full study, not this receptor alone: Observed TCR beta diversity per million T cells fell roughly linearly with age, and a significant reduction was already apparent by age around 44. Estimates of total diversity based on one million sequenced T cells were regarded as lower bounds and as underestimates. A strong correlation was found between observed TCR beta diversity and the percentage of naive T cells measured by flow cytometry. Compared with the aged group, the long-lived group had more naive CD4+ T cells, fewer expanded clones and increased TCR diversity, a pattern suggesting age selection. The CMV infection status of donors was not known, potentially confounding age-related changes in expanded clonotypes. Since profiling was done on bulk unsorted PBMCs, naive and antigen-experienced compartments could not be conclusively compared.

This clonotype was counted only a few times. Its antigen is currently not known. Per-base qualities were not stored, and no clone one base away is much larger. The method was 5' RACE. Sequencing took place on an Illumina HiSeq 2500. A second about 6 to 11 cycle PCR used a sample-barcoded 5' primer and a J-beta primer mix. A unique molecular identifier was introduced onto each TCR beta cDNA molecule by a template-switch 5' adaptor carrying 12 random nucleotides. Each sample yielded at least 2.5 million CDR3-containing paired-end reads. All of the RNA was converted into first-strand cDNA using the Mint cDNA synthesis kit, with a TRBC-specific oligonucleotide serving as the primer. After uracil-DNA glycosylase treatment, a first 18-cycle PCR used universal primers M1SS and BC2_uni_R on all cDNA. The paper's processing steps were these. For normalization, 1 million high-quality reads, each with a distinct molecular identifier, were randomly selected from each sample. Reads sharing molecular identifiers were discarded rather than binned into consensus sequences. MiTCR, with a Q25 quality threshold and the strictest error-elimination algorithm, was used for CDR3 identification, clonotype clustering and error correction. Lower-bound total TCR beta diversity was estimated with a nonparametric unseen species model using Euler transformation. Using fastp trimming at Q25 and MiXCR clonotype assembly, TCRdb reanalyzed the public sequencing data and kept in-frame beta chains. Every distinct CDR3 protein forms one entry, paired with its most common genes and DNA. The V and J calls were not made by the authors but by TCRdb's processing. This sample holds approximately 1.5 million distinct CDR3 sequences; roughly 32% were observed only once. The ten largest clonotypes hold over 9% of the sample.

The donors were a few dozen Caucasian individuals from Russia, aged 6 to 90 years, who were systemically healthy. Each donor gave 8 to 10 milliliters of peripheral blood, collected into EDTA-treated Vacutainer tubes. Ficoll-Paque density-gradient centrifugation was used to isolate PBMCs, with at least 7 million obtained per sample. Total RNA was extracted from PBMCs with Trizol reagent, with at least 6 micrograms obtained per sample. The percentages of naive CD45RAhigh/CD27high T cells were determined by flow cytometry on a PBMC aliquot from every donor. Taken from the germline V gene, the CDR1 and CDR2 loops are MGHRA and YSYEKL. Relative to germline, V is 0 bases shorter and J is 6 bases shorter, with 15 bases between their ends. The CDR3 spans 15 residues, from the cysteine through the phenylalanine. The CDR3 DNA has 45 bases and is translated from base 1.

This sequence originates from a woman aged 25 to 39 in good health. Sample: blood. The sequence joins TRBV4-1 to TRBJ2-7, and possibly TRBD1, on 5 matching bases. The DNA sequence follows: TGCGCCAGCAGCCAAGAAGTAGCAGGGTCGGGCGAGCAGTACTTC. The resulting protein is CASSQEVAGSGEQYF.